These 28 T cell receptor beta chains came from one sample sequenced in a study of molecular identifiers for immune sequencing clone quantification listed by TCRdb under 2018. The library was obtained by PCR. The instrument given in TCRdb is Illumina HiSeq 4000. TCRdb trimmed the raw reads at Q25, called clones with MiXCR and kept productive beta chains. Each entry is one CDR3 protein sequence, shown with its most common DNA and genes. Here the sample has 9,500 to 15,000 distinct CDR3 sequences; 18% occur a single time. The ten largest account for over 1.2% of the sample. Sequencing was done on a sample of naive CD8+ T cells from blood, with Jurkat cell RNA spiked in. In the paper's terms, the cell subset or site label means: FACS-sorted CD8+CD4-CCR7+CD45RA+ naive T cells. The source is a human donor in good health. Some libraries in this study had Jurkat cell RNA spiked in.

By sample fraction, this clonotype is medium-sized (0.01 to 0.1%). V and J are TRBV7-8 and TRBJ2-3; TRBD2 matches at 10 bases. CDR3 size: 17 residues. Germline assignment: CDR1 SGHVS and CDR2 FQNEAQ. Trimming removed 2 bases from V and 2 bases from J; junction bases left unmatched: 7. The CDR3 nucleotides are TGTGCCAGCAGCTTACGTTTTCTAGCGGGAGACACAGATACGCAGTATTTT. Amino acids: CASSLRFLAGDTDTQYF.

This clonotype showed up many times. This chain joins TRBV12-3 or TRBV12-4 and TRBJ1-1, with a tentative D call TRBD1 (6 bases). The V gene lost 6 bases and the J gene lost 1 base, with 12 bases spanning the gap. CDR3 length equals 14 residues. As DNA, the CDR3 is TGTGCCAGCAGCAGGGGACACCAGAACACTGAAGCTTTCTTT. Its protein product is CASSRGHQNTEAFF.

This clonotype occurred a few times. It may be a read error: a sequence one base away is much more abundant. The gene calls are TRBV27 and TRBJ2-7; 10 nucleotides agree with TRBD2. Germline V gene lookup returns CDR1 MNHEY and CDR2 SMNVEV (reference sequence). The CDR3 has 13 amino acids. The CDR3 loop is CVSSLLAGYEQYF. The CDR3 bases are TGTGTCAGCAGTTTACTAGCGGGGTACGAGCAGTACTTC.

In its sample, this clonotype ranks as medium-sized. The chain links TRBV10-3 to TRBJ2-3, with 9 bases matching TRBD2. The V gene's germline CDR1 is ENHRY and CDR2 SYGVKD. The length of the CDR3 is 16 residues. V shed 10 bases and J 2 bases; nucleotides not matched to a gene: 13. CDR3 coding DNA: TGTGCCACCCTAGCGGGACGCCCGTCCTCCACAGATACGCAGTATTTT. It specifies CATLAGRPSSTDTQYF.

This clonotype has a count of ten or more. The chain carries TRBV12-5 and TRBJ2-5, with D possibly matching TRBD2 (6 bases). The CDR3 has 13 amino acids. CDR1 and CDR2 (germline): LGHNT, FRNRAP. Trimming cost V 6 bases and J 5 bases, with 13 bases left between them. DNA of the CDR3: TGTGCTAGTGGACCCGGGAGCGAGGAGACCCAGTACTTC. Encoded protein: CASGPGSEETQYF. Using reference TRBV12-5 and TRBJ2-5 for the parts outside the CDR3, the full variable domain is DARVTQTPRHKVTEMGQEVTMRCQPILGHNTVFWYRQTMMQGLELLAYFRNRAPLDDSGMPKDRFSAEMPDATLATLKIQPSEPRDSAVYFCASGPGSEETQYFGPGTRLLVL.

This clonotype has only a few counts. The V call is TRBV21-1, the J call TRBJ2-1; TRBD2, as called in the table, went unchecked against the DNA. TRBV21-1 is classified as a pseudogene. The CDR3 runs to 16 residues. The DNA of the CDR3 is TGTGCCAGCAGCAAACGGCGGGTTCTGAGGTCCAATGAGCAGTTCTTC. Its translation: CASSKRRVLRSNEQFF.

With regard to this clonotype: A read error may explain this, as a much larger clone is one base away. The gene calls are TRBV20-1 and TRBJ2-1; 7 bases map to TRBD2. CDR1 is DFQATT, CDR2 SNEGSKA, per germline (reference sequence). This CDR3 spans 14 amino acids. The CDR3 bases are TGCAGTGCTAAATCGGGGGAGGGCTACAATGAGCGGTTCTTC. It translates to CSAKSGEGYNERFF.

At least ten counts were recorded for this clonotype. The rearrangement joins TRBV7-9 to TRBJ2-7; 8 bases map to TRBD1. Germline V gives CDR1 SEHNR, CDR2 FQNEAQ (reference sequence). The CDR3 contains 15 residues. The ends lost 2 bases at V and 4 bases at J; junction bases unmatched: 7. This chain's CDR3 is CASSLLSGQGYEQYF. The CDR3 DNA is TGTGCCAGCAGCTTATTGTCAGGACAGGGTTACGAGCAGTACTTC.

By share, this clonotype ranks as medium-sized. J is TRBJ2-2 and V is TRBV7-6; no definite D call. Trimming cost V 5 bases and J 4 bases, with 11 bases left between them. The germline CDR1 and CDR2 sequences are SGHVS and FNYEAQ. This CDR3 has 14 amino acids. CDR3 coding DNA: TGTGCCAGCAGCGCCCAGTACAGCACCGGGGAGCTGTTTTTT. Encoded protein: CASSAQYSTGELFF.

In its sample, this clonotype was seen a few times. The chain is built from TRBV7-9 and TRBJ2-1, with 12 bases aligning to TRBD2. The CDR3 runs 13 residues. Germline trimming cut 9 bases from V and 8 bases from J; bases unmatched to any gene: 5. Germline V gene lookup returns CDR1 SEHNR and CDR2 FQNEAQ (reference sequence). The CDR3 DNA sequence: TGTGCCAGGACTAGCGGGAGTGCAGATGAGCAGTTCTTC. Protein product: CARTSGSADEQFF.

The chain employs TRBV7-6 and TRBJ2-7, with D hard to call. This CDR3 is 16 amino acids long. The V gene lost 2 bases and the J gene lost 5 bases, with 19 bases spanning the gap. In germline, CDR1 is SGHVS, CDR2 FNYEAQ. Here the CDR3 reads CASSLLFPETGNEQYF. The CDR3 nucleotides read TGTGCCAGCAGCTTATTGTTCCCTGAGACTGGGAACGAGCAGTACTTC.

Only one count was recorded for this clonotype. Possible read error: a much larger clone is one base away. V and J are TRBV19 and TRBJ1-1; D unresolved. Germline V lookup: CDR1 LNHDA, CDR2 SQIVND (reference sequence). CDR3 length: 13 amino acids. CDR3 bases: TGTGCCAGTAGTACGGTTATGAACACTGGAGCTTTCTTT. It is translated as CASSTVMNTGAFF.

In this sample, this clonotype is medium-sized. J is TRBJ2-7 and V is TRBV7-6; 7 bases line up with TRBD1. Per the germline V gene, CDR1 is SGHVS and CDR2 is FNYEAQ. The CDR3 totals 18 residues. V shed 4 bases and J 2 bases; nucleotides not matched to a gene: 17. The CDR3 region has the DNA TGTGCCAGCAGCTCTGAGGGGGCGGGCCCGGTGGTGGCCTACGAGCAGTACTTC. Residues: CASSSEGAGPVVAYEQYF.

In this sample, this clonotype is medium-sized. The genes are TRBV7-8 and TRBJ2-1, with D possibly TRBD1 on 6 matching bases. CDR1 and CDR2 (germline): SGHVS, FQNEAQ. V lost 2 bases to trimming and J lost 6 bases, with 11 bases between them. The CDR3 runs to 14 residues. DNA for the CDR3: TGTGCCAGCAGCTTATTACTAGGGGGCAATGAGCAGTTCTTC. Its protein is CASSLLLGGNEQFF.

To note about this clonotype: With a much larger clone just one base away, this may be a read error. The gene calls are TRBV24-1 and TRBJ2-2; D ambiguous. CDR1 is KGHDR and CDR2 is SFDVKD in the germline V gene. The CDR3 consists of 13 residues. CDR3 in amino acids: CVTHGPDTGELFF. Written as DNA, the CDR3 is TGTGTCACCCACGGACCCGACACCGGGGAGCTGTTTTTT.

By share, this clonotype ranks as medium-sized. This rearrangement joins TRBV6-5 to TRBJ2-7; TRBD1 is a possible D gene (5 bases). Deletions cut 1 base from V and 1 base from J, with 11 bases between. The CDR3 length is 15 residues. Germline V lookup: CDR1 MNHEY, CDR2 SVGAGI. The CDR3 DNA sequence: TGTGCCAGCAGTTACTGGGCAGGGTATTCCTACGAGCAGTACTTC. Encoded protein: CASSYWAGYSYEQYF.

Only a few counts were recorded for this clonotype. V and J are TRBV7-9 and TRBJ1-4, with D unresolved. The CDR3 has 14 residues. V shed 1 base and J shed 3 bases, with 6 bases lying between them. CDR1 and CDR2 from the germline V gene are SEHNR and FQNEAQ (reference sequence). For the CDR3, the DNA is TGTGCCAGCAGCTTAGTAGCGGCTAATGAAAAACTGTTTTTT. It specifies CASSLVAANEKLFF.

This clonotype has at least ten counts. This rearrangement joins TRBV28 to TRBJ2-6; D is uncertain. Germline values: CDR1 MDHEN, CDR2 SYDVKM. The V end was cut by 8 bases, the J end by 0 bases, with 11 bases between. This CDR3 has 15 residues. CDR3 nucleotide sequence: TGTGCCAGCCTTGAAGGGATCTCTGGGGCCAACGTCCTGACTTTC. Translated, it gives CASLEGISGANVLTF.

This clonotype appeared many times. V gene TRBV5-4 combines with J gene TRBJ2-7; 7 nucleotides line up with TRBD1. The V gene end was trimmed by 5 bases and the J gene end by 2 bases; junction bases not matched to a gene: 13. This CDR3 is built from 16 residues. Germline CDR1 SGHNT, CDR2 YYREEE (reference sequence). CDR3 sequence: CASRLGDSKCAYEQYF. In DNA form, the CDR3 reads TGTGCCAGCAGGTTAGGGGACAGTAAATGTGCCTACGAGCAGTACTTC.

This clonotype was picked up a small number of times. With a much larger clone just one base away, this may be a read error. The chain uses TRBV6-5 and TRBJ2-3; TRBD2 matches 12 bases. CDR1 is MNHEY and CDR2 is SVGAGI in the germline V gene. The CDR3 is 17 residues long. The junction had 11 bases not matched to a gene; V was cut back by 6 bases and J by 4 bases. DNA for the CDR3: TGTGCCAGCAGACTTCTAGCGGGAGGGTTAGGCGCAGATACGCAGTATTTT. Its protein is CASRLLAGGLGADTQYF.

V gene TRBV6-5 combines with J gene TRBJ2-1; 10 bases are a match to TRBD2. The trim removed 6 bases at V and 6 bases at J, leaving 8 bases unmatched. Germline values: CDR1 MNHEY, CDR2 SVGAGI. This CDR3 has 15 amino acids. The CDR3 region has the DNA TGTGCCAGCAGCCCCGGGACTAGCGTGAGCAATGAGCAGTTCTTC. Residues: CASSPGTSVSNEQFF.

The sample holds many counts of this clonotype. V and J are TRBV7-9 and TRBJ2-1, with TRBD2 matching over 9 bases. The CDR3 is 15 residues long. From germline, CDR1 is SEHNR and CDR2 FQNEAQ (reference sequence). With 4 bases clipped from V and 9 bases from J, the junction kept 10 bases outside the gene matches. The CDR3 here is CASSSELKAGGEQFF. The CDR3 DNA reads TGTGCCAGCAGCTCAGAGCTGAAAGCGGGAGGTGAGCAGTTCTTC.

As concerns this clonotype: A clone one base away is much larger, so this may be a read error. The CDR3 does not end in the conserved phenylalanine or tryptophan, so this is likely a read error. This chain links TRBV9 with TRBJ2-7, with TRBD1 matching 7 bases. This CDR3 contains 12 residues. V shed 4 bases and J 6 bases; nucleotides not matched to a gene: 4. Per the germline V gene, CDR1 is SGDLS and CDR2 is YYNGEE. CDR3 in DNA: TGTGCCAGCAGCACGTCAGGGGGCGAGCAGTACCTC. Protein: CASSTSGGEQYL.

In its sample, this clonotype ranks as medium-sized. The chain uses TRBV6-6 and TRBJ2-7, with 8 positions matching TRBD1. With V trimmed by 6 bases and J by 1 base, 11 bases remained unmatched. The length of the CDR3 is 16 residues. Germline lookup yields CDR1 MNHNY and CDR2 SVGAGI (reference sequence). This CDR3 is CASSQNRDRSSYEQYF. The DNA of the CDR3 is TGTGCCAGCAGCCAAAACCGGGACAGGAGTTCCTACGAGCAGTACTTC.

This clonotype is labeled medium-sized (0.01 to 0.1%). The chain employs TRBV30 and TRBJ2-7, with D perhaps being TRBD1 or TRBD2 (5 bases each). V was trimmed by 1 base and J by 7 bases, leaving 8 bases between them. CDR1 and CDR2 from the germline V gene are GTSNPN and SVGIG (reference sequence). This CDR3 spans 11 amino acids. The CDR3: CAWSGGGEQYF. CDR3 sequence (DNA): TGTGCCTGGAGTGGTGGGGGTGAGCAGTACTTC. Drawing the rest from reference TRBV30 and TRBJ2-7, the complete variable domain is SQTIHQWPATLVQPVGSPLSLECTVEGTSNPNLYWYRQAAGRGLQLLFYSVGIGQISSEVPQNLSASRPQDRQFILSSKKLLLSDSGFYLCAWSGGGEQYFGPGTRLTVT.

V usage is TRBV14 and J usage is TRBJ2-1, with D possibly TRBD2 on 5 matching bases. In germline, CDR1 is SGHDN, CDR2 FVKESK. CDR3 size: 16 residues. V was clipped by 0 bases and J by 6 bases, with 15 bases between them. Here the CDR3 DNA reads TGTGCCAGCAGCCAAGACCGTCGCGGGTTGACCAATGAGCAGTTCTTC. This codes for CASSQDRRGLTNEQFF.

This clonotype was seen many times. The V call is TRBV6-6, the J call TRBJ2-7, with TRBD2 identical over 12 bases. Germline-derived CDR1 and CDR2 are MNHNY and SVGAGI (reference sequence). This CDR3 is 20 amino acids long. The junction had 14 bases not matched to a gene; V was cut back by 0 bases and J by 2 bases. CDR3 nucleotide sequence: TGTGCCAGCAGTTACTCCCTGTCGACTAGCGGGAGTCGTTTACCCTACGAGCAGTACTTC. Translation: CASSYSLSTSGSRLPYEQYF.

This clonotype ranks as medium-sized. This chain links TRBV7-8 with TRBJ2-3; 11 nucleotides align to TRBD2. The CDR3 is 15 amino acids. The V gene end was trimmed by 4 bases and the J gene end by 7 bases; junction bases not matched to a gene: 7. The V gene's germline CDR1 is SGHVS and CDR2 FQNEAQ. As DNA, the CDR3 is TGTGCCAGCAGCTCGACTAGCGGGGTTTTTTATACGCAGTATTTT. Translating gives CASSSTSGVFYTQYF.